This passage covers 9 T cell receptor beta chains from one sample sequenced in a study of cytomegalovirus exposure and HLA in healthy donors. The primer mix had 60 Vbeta and 13 Jbeta primers. Sequencing used immunoSEQ multiplex PCR; TCRdb keeps in-frame clones, though not all of them. This sample has under 200,000 clones, with roughly 73% found just once. The specimen sequenced was PBMCs. All receptors come from a male donor in good health and CMV-seronegative.

The chain is built from TRBV7-9 and TRBJ2-3, with TRBD2 identical over 11 bases. V gave up 5 bases and J gave up 0 bases; unmatched junction bases: 4. There are 16 residues in the CDR3. CDR1 SEHNR and CDR2 FQNEAQ come from the germline V gene (reference sequence). The CDR3, as DNA: TGTGCCAGCAGCCCAGGGACTAGCGGTAGCACAGATACGCAGTATTTT. Translating it yields CASSPGTSGSTDTQYF.

The chain employs TRBV27 and TRBJ2-7; 7 nucleotides align to TRBD2. V trimming: 6 bases; J trimming: 3 bases; junction bases outside the gene matches: 8. This CDR3 is built from 14 residues. CDR1 is MNHEY and CDR2 is SMNVEV in the germline V gene (reference sequence). In DNA, the CDR3 is TGTGCCAGCAGCCTCCGACTAGCCGACTACGAGCAGTACTTC. This codes for CASSLRLADYEQYF.

The genes are TRBV6-6 and TRBJ2-1; tentative D call: TRBD2 (5 bases). Germline V gene lookup returns CDR1 MNHNY and CDR2 SVGAGI (reference sequence). Trimming stripped 6 bases from V and 6 bases from J, with 18 bases between. The CDR3 is 15 amino acids. CDR3 nucleotide sequence: TGTGCCAGCAGCCCCGGGGTACAGTCAGGCAATGAGCAGTTCTTC. Its protein is CASSPGVQSGNEQFF.

The chain is built from TRBV19 and TRBJ1-4; D unclear. The CDR3 loop spans 13 amino acids. Germline values: CDR1 LNHDA, CDR2 SQIVND (reference sequence). The ends were cut back, 5 bases at V and 14 bases at J, with 18 bases in the middle. The CDR3 DNA sequence: TGTGCCAGTAGTGATACGGTCACTAGTGAGCTGTTTTTT. Amino acid sequence: CASSDTVTSELFF.

The chain carries TRBV7-6 and TRBJ2-1, with D possibly matching TRBD2 (7 bases). The CDR3 has 15 amino acids. The V end was cut by 1 base, the J end by 10 bases, with 17 bases between. Germline CDR1 and CDR2: SGHVS and FNYEAQ. Here the CDR3 DNA reads TGTGCCAGCAGCTTAGAATGGGGGGGGCTCCGAGAGCAGTTCTTC. Its protein product is CASSLEWGGLREQFF.

The rearrangement uses TRBV6-5 and TRBJ1-4; 10 positions agree with TRBD1. Germline V lookup: CDR1 MNHEY, CDR2 SVGAGI. V gave up 5 bases and J gave up 8 bases; unmatched junction bases: 5. The CDR3 runs 14 residues. The CDR3 region is CASSPTGGWEKLFF. The CDR3 DNA follows: TGTGCCAGCAGTCCGACAGGGGGCTGGGAAAAACTGTTTTTT.

The rearrangement joins TRBV27 to TRBJ2-1, with D possibly matching TRBD1 (6 bases). V was trimmed by 4 bases and J by 6 bases, leaving 19 bases between them. The CDR3 has 16 residues. From germline, CDR1 is MNHEY and CDR2 SMNVEV (reference sequence). This chain's CDR3 is CASSSIQRGSVNEQFF. As DNA, the CDR3 is TGTGCCAGCAGTTCAATCCAGAGGGGGTCTGTCAATGAGCAGTTCTTC.

This sequence joins TRBV13 and TRBJ2-2; 9 nucleotides line up with TRBD1. The CDR3 runs 15 residues. V lost 3 bases and J lost 6; bases outside the gene matches: 5. Germline loops: CDR1 PRHDT, CDR2 FYEKMQ (reference sequence). For the CDR3, the DNA is TGTGCCAGCAGCTTTAAAACAGGGGGCCCCGGGGAGCTGTTTTTT. Translating it yields CASSFKTGGPGELFF.

The rearrangement links TRBV7-8 to TRBJ1-5; 9 positions match TRBD1. Germline loops: CDR1 SGHVS, CDR2 FQNEAQ. V shed 3 bases, J shed 2 bases, and the junction held 5 bases outside the gene matches. There are 16 residues in the CDR3. The CDR3 loop is CASSLGQGYGNQPQHF. The CDR3 nucleotides are TGTGCCAGCAGCTTGGGACAGGGATACGGCAATCAGCCCCAGCATTTT.